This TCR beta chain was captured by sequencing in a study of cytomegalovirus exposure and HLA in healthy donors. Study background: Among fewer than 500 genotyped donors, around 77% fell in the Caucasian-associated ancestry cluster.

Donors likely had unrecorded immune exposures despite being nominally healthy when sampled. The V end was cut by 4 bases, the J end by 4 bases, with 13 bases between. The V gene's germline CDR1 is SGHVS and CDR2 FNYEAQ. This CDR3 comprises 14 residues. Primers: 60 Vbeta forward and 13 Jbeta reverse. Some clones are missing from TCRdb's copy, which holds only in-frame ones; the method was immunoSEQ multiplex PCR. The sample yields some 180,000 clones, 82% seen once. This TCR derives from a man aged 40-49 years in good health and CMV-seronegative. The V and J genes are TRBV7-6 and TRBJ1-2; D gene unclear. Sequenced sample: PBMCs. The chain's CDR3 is CASSSLPTFYGYTF. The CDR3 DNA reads TGTGCCAGCAGCTCTCTGCCGACATTCTATGGCTACACCTTC.